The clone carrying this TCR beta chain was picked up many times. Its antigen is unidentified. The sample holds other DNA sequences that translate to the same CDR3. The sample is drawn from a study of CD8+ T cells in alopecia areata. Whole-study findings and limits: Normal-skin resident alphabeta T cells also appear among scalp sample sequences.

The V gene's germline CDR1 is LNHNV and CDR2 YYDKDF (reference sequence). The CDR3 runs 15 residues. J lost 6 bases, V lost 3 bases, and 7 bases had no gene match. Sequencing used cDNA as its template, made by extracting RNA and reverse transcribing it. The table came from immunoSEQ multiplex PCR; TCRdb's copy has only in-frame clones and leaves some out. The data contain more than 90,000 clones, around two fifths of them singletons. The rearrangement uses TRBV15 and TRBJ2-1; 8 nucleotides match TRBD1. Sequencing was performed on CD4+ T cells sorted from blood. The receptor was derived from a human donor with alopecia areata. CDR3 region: CATSRDPGQVNEQFF. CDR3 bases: TGTGCCACCAGCAGGGATCCGGGACAGGTCAATGAGCAGTTCTTC. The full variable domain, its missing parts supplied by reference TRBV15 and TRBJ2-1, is DAMVIQNPRYQVTQFGKPVTLSCSQTLNHNVMYWYQQKSSQAPKLLFHYYDKDFNNEADTPDNFQSRRPNTSFCFLDIRSPGLGDTAMYLCATSRDPGQVNEQFFGPGTRLTVL.